This is a list of T cell receptor beta chains from one sample in a study of patients and donors after allogeneic stem cell transplantation. TCRdb called the RT-PCR reads again in MiXCR, with one record for every CDR3 protein. The repertoire holds about a million distinct CDR3 sequences, with roughly 18% as singletons. Sequenced input: blood, either unsorted or a sorted T cell fraction (not recorded which). All receptors derive from a human donor who was either an allogeneic HSCT recipient or a stem cell or donor lymphocyte infusion donor (not recorded which). It is not recorded whose cells these are; they may come from a transplant donor. The CDR3 runs from the conserved cysteine through the conserved F or W. D genes are given only for firm matches.

V: TRBV9
D: -
J: TRBJ1-4
CDR3: CASSPDPGGPNEKLFF

V: TRBV27
D: TRBD1
J: TRBJ1-2
CDR3: CASSKTRGRNYGYTF

V: TRBV5-1
D: TRBD1
J: TRBJ2-7
CDR3: CASSSDRVRYEQYF

V: TRBV20-1
D: TRBD1
J: TRBJ1-1
CDR3: CSARLRQGNTEAFF

V: TRBV6-1
D: -
J: TRBJ1-1
CDR3: CASSESGRNTEAFF

V: TRBV20-1
D: -
J: TRBJ2-7
CDR3: CSAGTDYYEQYF

V: TRBV18
D: TRBD1
J: TRBJ1-6
CDR3: CASSPDRGIRTLHF

V: TRBV29-1
D: -
J: TRBJ1-1
CDR3: CSVEGVPTEAFF

V: TRBV20-1
D: -
J: TRBJ2-3
CDR3: CSAPMGDTQYF

V: TRBV6-2/TRBV6-3
D: TRBD1
J: TRBJ2-7
CDR3: CASSLFGQGFFYEQYF

V: TRBV5-1
D: -
J: TRBJ1-1
CDR3: CASSLESALVNTEAFF

V: TRBV4-2
D: TRBD1
J: TRBJ1-6
CDR3: CASSQPGQGAYNSPLHF

V: TRBV4-3
D: -
J: TRBJ2-2
CDR3: CASSQERKNTGELFF

V: TRBV3-1
D: -
J: TRBJ1-1
CDR3: CASRFSENTEAFF

V: TRBV12-3/TRBV12-4
D: -
J: TRBJ1-2
CDR3: CASSNSRTRANYGYTF

V: TRBV18
D: -
J: TRBJ1-2
CDR3: CASSPDLSYGYTF

V: TRBV11-1
D: TRBD2
J: TRBJ2-3
CDR3: CASSPAMAGGGDF

V: TRBV12-3/TRBV12-4
D: -
J: TRBJ1-2
CDR3: CASSSASLGTYYTF

V: TRBV29-1
D: -
J: TRBJ1-1
CDR3: CSVVNTEAFF

V: TRBV5-6
D: -
J: TRBJ1-1
CDR3: CASRWRTHKNTEAFF

V: TRBV7-6
D: TRBD2
J: TRBJ2-3
CDR3: CASSSLMGLGADTQYF

V: TRBV15
D: -
J: TRBJ2-7
CDR3: CATSTGLEQYF

V: TRBV7-2
D: TRBD1
J: TRBJ2-1
CDR3: CASSLGDSTYNEQFF

V: TRBV12-3/TRBV12-4
D: TRBD1
J: TRBJ1-2
CDR3: CAILTPSGTANYGYTF

V: TRBV6-1
D: TRBD1
J: TRBJ1-2
CDR3: CASSPRTGYYGYTF

V: TRBV5-4
D: -
J: TRBJ1-6
CDR3: CASSRPLRGESTPLHF

V: TRBV9
D: -
J: TRBJ2-7
CDR3: CASSQPGRNEQYF